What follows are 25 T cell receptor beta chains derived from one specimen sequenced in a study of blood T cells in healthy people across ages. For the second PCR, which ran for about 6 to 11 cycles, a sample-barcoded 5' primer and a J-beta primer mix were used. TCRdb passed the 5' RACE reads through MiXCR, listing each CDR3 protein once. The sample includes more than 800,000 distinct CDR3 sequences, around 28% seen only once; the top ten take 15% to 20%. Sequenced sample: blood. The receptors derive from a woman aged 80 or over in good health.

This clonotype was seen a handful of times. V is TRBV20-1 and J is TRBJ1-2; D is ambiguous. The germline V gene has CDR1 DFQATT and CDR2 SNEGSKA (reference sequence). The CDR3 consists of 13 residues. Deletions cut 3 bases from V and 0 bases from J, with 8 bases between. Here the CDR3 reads CSARTPSNYGYTF. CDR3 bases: TGCAGTGCTAGGACTCCCTCTAACTATGGCTACACCTTC.

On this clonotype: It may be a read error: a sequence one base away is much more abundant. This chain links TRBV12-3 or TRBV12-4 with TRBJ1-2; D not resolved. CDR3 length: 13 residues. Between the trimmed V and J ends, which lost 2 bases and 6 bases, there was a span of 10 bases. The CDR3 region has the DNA TGTGCCAGCAGTTTAAGGGCAGTCCATGGCTACACCTTC. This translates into CASSLRAVHGYTF.

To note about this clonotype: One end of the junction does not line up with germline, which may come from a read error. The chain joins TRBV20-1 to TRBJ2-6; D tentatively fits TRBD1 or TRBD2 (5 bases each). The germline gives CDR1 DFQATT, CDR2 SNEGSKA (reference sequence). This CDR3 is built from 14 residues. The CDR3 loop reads CSARDRSGASVLTF. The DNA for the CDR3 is TGCAGTGCCAGGGACCGCTCTGGGGCCAGCGTCCTGACTTTC.

In nucleotides, the CDR3 is TGTGCCAGCAGGGCCCGGGACAGGGGGCATGAGCAGTTCTTC. Its protein product is CASRARDRGHEQFF. V usage is TRBV3-1 and J usage is TRBJ2-1; TRBD1 agrees at 12 bases. Germline-derived CDR1 and CDR2 are LGHDT and YNNKEL (reference sequence). This CDR3 has 14 amino acids. V shed 6 bases, J shed 8 bases, and the junction held 5 bases outside the gene matches.

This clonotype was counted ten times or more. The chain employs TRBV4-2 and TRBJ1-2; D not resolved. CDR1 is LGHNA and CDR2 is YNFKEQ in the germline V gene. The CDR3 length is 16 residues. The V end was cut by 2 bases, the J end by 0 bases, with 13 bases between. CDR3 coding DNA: TGTGCCAGCAGCCAATCCCGCCTACTGACTAACTATGGCTACACCTTC. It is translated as CASSQSRLLTNYGYTF.

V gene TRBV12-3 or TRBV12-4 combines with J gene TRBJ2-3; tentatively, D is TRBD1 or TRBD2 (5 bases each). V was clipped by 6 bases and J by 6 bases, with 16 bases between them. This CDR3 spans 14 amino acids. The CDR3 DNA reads TGTGCCAGCAGACTTGGGACGTCCCTGGATACGCAGTATTTT. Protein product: CASRLGTSLDTQYF.

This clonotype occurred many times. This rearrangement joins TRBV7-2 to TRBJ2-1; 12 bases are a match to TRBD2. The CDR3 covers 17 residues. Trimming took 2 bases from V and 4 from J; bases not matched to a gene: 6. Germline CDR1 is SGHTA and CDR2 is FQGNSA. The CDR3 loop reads CASSLRSSGGEYNEQFF. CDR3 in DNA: TGTGCCAGCAGCTTACGGTCTAGCGGGGGGGAGTACAATGAGCAGTTCTTC. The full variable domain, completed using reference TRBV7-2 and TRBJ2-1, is GAGVSQSPSNKVTEKGKDVELRCDPISGHTALYWYRQSLGQGLEFLIYFQGNSAPDKSGLPSDRFSAERTGGSVSTLTIQRTQQEDSAVYLCASSLRSSGGEYNEQFFGPGTRLTVL.

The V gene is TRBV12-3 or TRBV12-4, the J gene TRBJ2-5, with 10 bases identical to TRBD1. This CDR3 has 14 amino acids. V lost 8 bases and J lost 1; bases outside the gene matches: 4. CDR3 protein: CASCWDRGQETQYF. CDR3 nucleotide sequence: TGTGCCAGCTGTTGGGACAGGGGCCAAGAGACCCAGTACTTC.

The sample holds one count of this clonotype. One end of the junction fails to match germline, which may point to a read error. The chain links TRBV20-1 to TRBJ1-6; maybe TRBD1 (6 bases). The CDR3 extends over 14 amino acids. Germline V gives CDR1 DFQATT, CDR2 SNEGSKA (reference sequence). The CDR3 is CSARRQVYNSPPHF. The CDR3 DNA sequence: TGCAGTGCTAGGAGACAGGTCTATAATTCACCCCCCCACTTT.

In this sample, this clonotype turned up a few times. The CDR3 region has the DNA TGTGCCAGCAGCTTAGGGCAGGGTTTAGCAACTAATGAAAAACTGTTTTTT. Translating it yields CASSLGQGLATNEKLFF. The gene calls are TRBV7-2 and TRBJ1-4; the D gene is possibly TRBD1 (5 bases). V lost 1 base, J lost 0 bases, and 12 bases lay in between. Germline lookup yields CDR1 SGHTA and CDR2 FQGNSA. This CDR3 region has 17 residues.

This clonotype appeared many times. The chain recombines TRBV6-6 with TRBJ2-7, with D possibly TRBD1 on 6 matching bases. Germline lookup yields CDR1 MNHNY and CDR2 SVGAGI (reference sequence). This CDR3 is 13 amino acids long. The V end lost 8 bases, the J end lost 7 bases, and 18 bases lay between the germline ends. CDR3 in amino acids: CASSNTGSGEQYF. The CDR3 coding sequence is TGTGCCAGCTCCAATACAGGGTCGGGTGAGCAGTACTTC.

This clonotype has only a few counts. CDR3 sequence (DNA): TGCGCCAGCAGCTTGGGAAGCGGGGGCACGAGGGGGAATGAGCAGTTCTTC. Translating gives CASSLGSGGTRGNEQFF. The genes are TRBV5-1 and TRBJ2-1, with 8 bases lining up with TRBD2. The junction had 12 bases not matched to a gene; V was cut back by 0 bases and J by 7 bases. The CDR3 has 17 amino acids. Germline V gene sequence: CDR1 SGHRS, CDR2 YFSETQ.

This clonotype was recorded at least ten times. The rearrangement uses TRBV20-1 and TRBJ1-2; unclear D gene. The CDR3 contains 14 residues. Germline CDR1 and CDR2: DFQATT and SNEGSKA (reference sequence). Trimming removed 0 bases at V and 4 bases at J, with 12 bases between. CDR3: CSARDFGVSYGYTF. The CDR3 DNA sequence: TGCAGTGCTAGAGATTTCGGGGTCTCCTATGGCTACACCTTC.

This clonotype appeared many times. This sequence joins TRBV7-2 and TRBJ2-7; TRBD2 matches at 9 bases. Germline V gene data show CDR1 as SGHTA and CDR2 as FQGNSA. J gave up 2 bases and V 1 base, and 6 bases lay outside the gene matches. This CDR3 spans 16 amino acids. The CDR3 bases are TGTGCCAGCAGCTTAGGGGCTAGCGGGGAGCCCTACGAGCAGTACTTC. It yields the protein CASSLGASGEPYEQYF.

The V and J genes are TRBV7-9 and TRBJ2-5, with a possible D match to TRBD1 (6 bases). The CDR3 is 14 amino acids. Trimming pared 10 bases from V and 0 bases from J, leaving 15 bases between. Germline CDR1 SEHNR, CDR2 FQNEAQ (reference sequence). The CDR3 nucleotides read TGTGCCACGGGGCCCAGGGGTTACCAAGAGACCCAGTACTTC. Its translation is CATGPRGYQETQYF.

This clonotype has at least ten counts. The CDR3 loop reads CASSQDRGGGWETQYF. In DNA form, the CDR3 reads TGCGCCAGCAGCCAAGATCGTGGAGGGGGCTGGGAGACCCAGTACTTC. The V call is TRBV4-1, the J call TRBJ2-5; the D gene is possibly TRBD1 (7 bases). V lost 0 bases and J lost 5, with 16 bases in between. This CDR3 has 16 residues. Per the germline V gene, CDR1 is MGHRA and CDR2 is YSYEKL.

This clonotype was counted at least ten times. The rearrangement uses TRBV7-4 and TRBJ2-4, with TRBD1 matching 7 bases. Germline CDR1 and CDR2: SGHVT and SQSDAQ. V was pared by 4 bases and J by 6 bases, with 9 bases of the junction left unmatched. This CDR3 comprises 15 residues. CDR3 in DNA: TGTGCCAGCAGCTGGTGCGACAGGGAGCCAAACATTCAGTACTTC. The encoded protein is CASSWCDREPNIQYF. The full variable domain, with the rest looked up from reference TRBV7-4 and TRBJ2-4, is GAGVSQSPRYKVAKRGRDVALRCDSISGHVTLYWYRQTLGQGSEVLTYSQSDAQRDKSGRPSGRFSAERPERSVSTLKIQRTEQGDSAVYLCASSWCDREPNIQYFGAGTRLSVL.

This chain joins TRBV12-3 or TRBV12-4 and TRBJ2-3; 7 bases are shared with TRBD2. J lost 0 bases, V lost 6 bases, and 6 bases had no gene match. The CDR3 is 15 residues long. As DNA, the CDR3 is TGTGCCAGCAGAAGGACTAGAGTGAGCACAGATACGCAGTATTTT. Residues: CASRRTRVSTDTQYF.

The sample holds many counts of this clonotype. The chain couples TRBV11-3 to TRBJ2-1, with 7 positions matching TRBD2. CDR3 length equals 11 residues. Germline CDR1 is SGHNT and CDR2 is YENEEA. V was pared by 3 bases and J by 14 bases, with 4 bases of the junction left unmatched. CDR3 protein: CASSFRRGKFF. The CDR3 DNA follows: TGTGCCAGCAGCTTTCGGCGGGGGAAGTTCTTC.

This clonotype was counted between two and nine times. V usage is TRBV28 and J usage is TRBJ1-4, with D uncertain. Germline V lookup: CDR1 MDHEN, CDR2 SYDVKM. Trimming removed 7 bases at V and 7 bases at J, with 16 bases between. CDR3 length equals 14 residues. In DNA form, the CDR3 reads TGTGCCAGCATGACTCCCGTGGTTGGTGAAAAACTGTTTTTT. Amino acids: CASMTPVVGEKLFF.

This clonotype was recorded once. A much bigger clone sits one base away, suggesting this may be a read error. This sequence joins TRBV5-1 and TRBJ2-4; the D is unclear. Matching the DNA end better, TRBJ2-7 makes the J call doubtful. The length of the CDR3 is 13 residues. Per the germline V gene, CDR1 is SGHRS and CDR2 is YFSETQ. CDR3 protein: CTSSLGADYEQYF. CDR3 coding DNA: TGCACCAGCAGCTTGGGTGCAGATTACGAGCAGTACTTC.

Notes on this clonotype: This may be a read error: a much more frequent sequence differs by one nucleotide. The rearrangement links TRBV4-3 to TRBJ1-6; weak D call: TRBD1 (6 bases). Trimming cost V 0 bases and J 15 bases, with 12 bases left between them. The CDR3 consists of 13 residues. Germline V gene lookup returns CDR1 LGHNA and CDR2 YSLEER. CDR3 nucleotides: TGCGCCAGCAGCCAAGAGGGAGGGACACTCCTCCACTTT. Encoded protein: CASSQEGGTLLHF.

CDR3 coding DNA: TGCAGTGCTCGGACAGGTTCGGAGACCCAGTACTTC. Translating gives CSARTGSETQYF. The rearrangement links TRBV20-1 to TRBJ2-5; 7 bases fit TRBD1. Germline V gene data show CDR1 as DFQATT and CDR2 as SNEGSKA (reference sequence). The V and J ends lost 5 bases and 5 bases, in that order; junction bases with no gene match: 5. The CDR3 is made up of 12 amino acids.

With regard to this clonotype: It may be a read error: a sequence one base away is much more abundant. The CDR3 is CSGTCGGRMNTEAFF. CDR3 DNA: TGCAGCGGTACCTGCGGGGGGCGGATGAACACTGAAGCTTTCTTT. The J gene is TRBJ1-1, the V gene TRBV29-1; weak D call: TRBD1 (6 bases). CDR1 and CDR2 (germline): SQVTM, ANQGSEA. V was trimmed by 7 bases and J by 0 bases, leaving 18 bases between them. The CDR3 spans 15 residues.

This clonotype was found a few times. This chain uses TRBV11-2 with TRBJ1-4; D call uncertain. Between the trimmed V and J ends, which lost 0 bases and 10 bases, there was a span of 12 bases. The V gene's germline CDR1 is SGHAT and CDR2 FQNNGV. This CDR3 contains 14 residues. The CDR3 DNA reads TGTGCCAGCAGCTTAGATCTCGCGACAACAAAACTGTTTTTT. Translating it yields CASSLDLATTKLFF.